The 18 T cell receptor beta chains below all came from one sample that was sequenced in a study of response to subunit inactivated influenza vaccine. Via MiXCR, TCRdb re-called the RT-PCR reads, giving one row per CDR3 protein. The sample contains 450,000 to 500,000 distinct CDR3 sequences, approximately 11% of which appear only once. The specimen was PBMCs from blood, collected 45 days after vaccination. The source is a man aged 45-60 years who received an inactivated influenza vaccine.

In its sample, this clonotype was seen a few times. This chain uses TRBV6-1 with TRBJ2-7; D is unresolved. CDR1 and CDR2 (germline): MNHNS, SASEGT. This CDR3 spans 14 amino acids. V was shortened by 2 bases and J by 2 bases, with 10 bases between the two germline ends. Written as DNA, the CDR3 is TGTGCCAGCAGTGAAAGCGCCAGAGCCTACGAGCAGTACTTC. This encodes CASSESARAYEQYF.

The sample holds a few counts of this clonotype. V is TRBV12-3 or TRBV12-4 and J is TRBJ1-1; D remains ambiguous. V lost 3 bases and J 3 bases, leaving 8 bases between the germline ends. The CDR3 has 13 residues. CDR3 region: CASSFLGDTEAFF. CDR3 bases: TGTGCCAGCAGTTTCTTGGGAGACACTGAAGCTTTCTTT.

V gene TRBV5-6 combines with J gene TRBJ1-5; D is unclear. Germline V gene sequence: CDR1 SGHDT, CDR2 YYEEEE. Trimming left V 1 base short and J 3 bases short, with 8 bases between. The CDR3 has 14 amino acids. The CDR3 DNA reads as TGTGCCAGCAGCTTGATGGGAACCAATCAGCCCCAGCATTTT. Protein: CASSLMGTNQPQHF. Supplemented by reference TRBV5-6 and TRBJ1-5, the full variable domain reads DAGVTQSPTHLIKTRGQQVTLRCSPKSGHDTVSWYQQALGQGPQFIFQYYEEEERQRGNFPDRFSGHQFPNYSSELNVNALLLGDSALYLCASSLMGTNQPQHFGDGTRLSIL.

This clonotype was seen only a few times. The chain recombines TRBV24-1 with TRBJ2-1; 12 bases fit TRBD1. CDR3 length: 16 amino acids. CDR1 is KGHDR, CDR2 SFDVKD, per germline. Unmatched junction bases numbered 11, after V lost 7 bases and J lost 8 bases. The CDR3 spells CATSTGTGGWYDEQFF. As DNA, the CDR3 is TGTGCCACCAGCACCGGGACAGGGGGCTGGTACGATGAGCAGTTCTTC.

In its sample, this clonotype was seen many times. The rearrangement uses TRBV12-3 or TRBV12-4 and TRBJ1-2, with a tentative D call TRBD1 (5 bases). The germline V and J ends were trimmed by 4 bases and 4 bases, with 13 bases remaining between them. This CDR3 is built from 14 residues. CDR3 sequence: CASSSGRARYGYTF. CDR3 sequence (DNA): TGTGCCAGCAGTTCTGGCAGGGCCCGCTATGGCTACACCTTC.

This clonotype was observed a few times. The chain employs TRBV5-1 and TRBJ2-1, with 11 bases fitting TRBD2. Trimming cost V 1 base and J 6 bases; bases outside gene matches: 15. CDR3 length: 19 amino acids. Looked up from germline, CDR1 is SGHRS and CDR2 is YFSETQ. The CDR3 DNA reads TGCGCCAGCAGCTTGATGGGACTAGCGGCCTACCATTCGACCAATGAGCAGTTCTTC. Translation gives CASSLMGLAAYHSTNEQFF.

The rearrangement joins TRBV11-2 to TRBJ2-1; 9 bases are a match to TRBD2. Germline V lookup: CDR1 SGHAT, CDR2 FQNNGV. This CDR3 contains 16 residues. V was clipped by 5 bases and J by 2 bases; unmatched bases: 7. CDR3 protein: CASSQLAGLPYNEQFF. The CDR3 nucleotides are TGTGCCAGCAGCCAGCTAGCGGGGCTTCCCTACAATGAGCAGTTCTTC.

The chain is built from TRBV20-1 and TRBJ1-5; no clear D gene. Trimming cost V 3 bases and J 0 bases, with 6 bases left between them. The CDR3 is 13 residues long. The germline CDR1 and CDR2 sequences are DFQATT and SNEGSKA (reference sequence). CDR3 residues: CSASIHSNQPQHF. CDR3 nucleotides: TGCAGTGCTAGTATCCATAGCAATCAGCCCCAGCATTTT.

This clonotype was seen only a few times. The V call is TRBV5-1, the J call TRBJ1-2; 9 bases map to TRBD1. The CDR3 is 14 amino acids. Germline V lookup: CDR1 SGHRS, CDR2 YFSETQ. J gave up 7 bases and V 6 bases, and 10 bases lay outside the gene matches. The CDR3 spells CASTRDREFSGYTF. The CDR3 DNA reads TGCGCCAGCACCCGGGACAGGGAGTTTTCTGGCTACACCTTC.

Here the CDR3 reads CASSQDRGHVYGYTF. The DNA of the CDR3 is TGCGCCAGCAGCCAGGACAGGGGGCACGTCTATGGCTACACCTTC. This chain connects TRBV4-3 to TRBJ1-2; 11 nucleotides match TRBD1. Germline V CDR1 and CDR2: LGHNA, YSLEER. This CDR3 region has 15 residues. V dropped 3 bases and J dropped 4; count of bases not matched to a gene: 4.

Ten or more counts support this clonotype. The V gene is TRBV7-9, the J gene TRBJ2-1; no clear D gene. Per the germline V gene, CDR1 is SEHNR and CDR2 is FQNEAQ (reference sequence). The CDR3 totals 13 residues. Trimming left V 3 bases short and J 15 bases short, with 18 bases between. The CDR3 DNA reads TGTGCCAGCAGCTTGGGTCTGAAAGATTCTGGGTTCTTC. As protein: CASSLGLKDSGFF.

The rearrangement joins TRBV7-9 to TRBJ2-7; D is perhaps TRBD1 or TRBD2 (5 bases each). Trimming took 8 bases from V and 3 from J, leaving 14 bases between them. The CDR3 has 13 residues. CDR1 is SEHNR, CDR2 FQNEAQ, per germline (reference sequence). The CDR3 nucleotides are TGTGCCAGCTCCAGGGAGATTGGCTACGAGCAGTACTTC. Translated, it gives CASSREIGYEQYF.

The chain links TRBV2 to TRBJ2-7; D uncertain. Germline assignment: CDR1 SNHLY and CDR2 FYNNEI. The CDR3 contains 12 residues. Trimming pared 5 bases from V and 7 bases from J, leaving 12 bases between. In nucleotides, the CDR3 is TGTGCCAGCAGTCCGAGGTGGGGAGAGCAGTACTTC. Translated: CASSPRWGEQYF.

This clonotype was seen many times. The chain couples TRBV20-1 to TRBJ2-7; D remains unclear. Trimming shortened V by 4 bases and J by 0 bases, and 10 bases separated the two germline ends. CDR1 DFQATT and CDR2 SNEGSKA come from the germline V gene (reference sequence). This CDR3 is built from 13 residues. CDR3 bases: TGCAGTGCTATGATTAGAAACTCCTACGAGCAGTACTTC. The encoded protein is CSAMIRNSYEQYF.

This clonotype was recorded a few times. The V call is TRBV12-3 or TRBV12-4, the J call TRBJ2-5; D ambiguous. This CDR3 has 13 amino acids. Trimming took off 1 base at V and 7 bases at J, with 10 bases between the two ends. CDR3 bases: TGTGCCAGCAGTTTAGGGGATGTCGGGACCCAGTACTTC. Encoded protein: CASSLGDVGTQYF.

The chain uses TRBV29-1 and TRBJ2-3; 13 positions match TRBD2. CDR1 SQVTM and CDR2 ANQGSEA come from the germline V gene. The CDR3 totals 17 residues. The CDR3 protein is CRAQGLAGPGELDTQYF. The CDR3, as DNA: TGCAGGGCCCAGGGACTAGCGGGACCAGGGGAGCTAGATACGCAGTATTTT.

The CDR3 region is CASSTGSNQPQHF. The CDR3 coding sequence is TGTGCCAGCAGCACAGGGAGCAATCAGCCCCAGCATTTT. V usage is TRBV12-3 or TRBV12-4 and J usage is TRBJ1-5, with a weak D call TRBD1 (6 bases). The CDR3 extends over 13 amino acids. V lost 6 bases, J lost 1 base, and 7 bases lay in between.

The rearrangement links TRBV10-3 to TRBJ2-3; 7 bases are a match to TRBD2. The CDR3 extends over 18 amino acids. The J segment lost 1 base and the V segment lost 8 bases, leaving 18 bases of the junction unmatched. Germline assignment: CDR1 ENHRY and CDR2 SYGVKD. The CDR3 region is CAISSTQRGGGRTDTQYF. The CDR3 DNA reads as TGTGCCATCTCCTCTACCCAGCGGGGTGGTGGGCGCACAGATACGCAGTATTTT.